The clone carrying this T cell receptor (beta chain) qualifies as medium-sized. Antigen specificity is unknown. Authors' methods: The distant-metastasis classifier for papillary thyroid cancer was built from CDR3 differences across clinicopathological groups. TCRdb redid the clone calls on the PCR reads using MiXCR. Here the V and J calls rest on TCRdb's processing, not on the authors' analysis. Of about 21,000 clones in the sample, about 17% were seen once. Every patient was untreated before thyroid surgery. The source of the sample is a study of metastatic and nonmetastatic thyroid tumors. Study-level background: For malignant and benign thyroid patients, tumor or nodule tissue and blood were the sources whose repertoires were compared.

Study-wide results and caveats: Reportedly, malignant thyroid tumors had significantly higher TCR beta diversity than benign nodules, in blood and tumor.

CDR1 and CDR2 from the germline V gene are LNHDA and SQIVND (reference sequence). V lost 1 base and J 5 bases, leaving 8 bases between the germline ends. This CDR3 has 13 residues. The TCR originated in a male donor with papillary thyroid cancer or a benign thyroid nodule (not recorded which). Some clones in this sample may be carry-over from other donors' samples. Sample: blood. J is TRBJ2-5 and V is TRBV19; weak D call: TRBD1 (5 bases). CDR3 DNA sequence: TGTGCCAGTAGTATAGGGGGCTTTGAGACCCAGTACTTC. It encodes CASSIGGFETQYF.